What follows are 27 T cell receptor beta chains derived from one specimen sequenced in a study of cytomegalovirus exposure and HLA in healthy donors. The PCR had 60 Vbeta and 13 Jbeta primers. Repertoires were generated with immunoSEQ multiplex PCR, while TCRdb's copy carries only in-frame clones and drops some. The table lists fewer than 200,000 clones, approximately 11% of them singletons. The sequenced material came from PBMCs. These receptors were taken from a man over 45 in good health and CMV-seropositive.

V and J are TRBV6-5 and TRBJ1-2; a possible D gene is TRBD1 (5 bases). Germline-derived CDR1 and CDR2 are MNHEY and SVGAGI. The length of the CDR3 is 14 residues. Deletions cut 4 bases from V and 0 bases from J, with 9 bases between. The chain's CDR3 is CASSSARANYGYTF. CDR3 coding DNA: TGTGCCAGCAGTTCTGCCAGGGCTAACTATGGCTACACCTTC.

The genes are TRBV10-2 and TRBJ1-5; D ambiguous. From germline, CDR1 is WSHSY and CDR2 SAAADI. The CDR3 extends over 14 amino acids. Trimming took 9 bases from V and 6 from J, leaving 18 bases between them. CDR3 protein: CAREGPSETQPQHF. The CDR3 DNA reads TGCGCCAGGGAGGGCCCCTCCGAGACTCAGCCCCAGCATTTT.

The sample holds a few counts of this clone. The chain couples TRBV6-1 to TRBJ1-2, with 9 positions matching TRBD1. V dropped 3 bases and J dropped 6; count of bases not matched to a gene: 8. The CDR3 is 15 residues long. Germline lookup yields CDR1 MNHNS and CDR2 SASEGT. This chain's CDR3 is CASSETLTGGDGYTF. DNA of the CDR3: TGTGCCAGCAGTGAGACCTTAACAGGGGGCGATGGCTACACCTTC.

V gene TRBV9 combines with J gene TRBJ2-6, with D perhaps matching TRBD1 (6 bases). CDR1 is SGDLS, CDR2 YYNGEE, per germline. V lost 4 bases to trimming and J lost 1 base, with 15 bases between them. This CDR3 has 17 residues. CDR3 sequence (DNA): TGTGCCAGCAGCCCAGACAGGTCTGGATCTGGGGCCAACGTCCTGACTTTC. Protein: CASSPDRSGSGANVLTF. The full variable domain, completed using reference TRBV9 and TRBJ2-6, is DSGVTQTPKHLITATGQRVTLRCSPRSGDLSVYWYQQSLDQGLQFLIQYYNGEERAKGNILERFSAQQFPDLHSELNLSSLELGDSALYFCASSPDRSGSGANVLTFGAGSRLTVL.

The chain links TRBV6-1 to TRBJ1-5; the D is unclear. Germline assignment: CDR1 MNHNS and CDR2 SASEGT. Between the trimmed V and J ends, which lost 0 bases and 7 bases, there was a span of 7 bases. The CDR3 consists of 13 residues. This CDR3 is CASSEARVQPQHF. The CDR3 nucleotides are TGTGCCAGCAGTGAAGCTCGGGTCCAGCCCCAGCATTTT.

This clone was counted between two and nine times. The V gene is TRBV5-4, the J gene TRBJ1-6; no clear D gene. The CDR3 loop spans 13 amino acids. The V end was cut by 3 bases, the J end by 8 bases, with 9 bases between. CDR1 is SGHNT, CDR2 YYREEE, per germline (reference sequence). The CDR3 sequence: CASSSPGDSPLHF. The CDR3 bases are TGTGCCAGCAGCTCGCCCGGGGATTCACCCCTCCACTTT. Supplemented by reference TRBV5-4 and TRBJ1-6, the full variable domain reads ETGVTQSPTHLIKTRGQQVTLRCSSQSGHNTVSWYQQALGQGPQFIFQYYREEENGRGNFPPRFSGLQFPNYSSELNVNALELDDSALYLCASSSPGDSPLHFGNGTRLTVT.

This clone was detected only a few times. This chain connects TRBV7-8 to TRBJ2-1; TRBD2 aligns across 10 bases. This CDR3 is 20 amino acids long. Germline V gives CDR1 SGHVS, CDR2 FQNEAQ. V lost 1 base to trimming and J lost 6 bases; unmatched junction nucleotides: 18. CDR3 DNA: TGTGCCAGCAGCTTAGTAGGTAGGACTAGCGGTGCCATGAGGGGCAATGAGCAGTTCTTC. Its translation is CASSLVGRTSGAMRGNEQFF.

This chain uses TRBV2 with TRBJ1-6; D perhaps matches TRBD1 (5 bases). This CDR3 is 13 amino acids long. CDR1 SNHLY and CDR2 FYNNEI come from the germline V gene. V lost 2 bases and J lost 7, with 6 bases in between. The CDR3, as DNA: TGTGCCAGCAGTGAATCAGGGAATTCACCCCTCCACTTT. This gives the protein CASSESGNSPLHF.

This clone was seen a handful of times. The chain recombines TRBV7-2 with TRBJ1-2, with 7 bases aligning to TRBD1. This CDR3 comprises 13 residues. After removal of 4 bases from V and 6 bases from J, the junction contained 5 bases not matched to a gene. CDR1 is SGHTA, CDR2 FQGNSA, per germline. The CDR3 region has the DNA TGTGCCAGCAGCTACCGGGACAGAAATGGCTACACCTTC. Its protein product is CASSYRDRNGYTF. Combining the CDR3 with reference TRBV7-2 and TRBJ1-2 gives the whole variable domain GAGVSQSPSNKVTEKGKDVELRCDPISGHTALYWYRQSLGQGLEFLIYFQGNSAPDKSGLPSDRFSAERTGGSVSTLTIQRTQQEDSAVYLCASSYRDRNGYTFGSGTRLTVV.

This clone was detected a few times. The chain employs TRBV6-5 and TRBJ1-5; no reliable D call. The CDR3 length is 13 residues. The V and J ends lost 5 bases and 3 bases respectively, with 8 bases between them. Germline CDR1 is MNHEY and CDR2 is SVGAGI. This chain's CDR3 is CASSRTFNQPQHF. The CDR3 DNA sequence: TGTGCCAGCAGTCGAACATTCAATCAGCCCCAGCATTTT.

This clone has only a few counts. This sequence joins TRBV4-1 and TRBJ1-2; D gene unclear. V shed 1 base and J shed 8 bases, with 26 bases lying between them. The CDR3 spans 18 residues. Germline CDR1 and CDR2: MGHRA and YSYEKL. Written as DNA, the CDR3 is TGCGCCAGCAGCCAAGGTAGTGCCTTAGATGCAGGTCAGACCGGCTACACCTTC. This encodes CASSQGSALDAGQTGYTF.

The CDR3 DNA follows: TGTGCCAGTAGTCCGACAGGGCCGGTTCAGCCCCAGCATTTT. It yields the protein CASSPTGPVQPQHF. This chain connects TRBV19 to TRBJ1-5; 7 bases fit TRBD1. Germline trimming cut 5 bases from V and 6 bases from J; bases unmatched to any gene: 7. Germline lookup yields CDR1 LNHDA and CDR2 SQIVND (reference sequence). The CDR3 loop spans 14 amino acids.

This clone was counted a few times. The chain combines TRBV7-2 with TRBJ2-2; TRBD2 aligns across 8 bases. V trimming: 5 bases; J trimming: 4 bases; junction bases outside the gene matches: 9. Germline CDR1 reads SGHTA; CDR2 reads FQGNSA. The length of the CDR3 is 16 residues. The CDR3 region has the DNA TGTGCCAGCAGCCCCCGGGGGGGAGGTGGCACCGGGGAGCTGTTTTTT. This encodes CASSPRGGGGTGELFF.

This clone turned up a few times. CDR3 nucleotide sequence: TGTGCCAGCAGTCCGCAGGGGGTAAACGAGCAGTACGTC. Protein product: CASSPQGVNEQYV. The genes are TRBV28 and TRBJ2-7; 7 bases are shared with TRBD1. Looked up from germline, CDR1 is MDHEN and CDR2 is SYDVKM. The CDR3 totals 13 residues. Trimming cost V 5 bases and J 5 bases; bases outside gene matches: 6.

This clone was seen a handful of times. This sequence joins TRBV30 and TRBJ1-1, with 7 bases aligning to TRBD1. The CDR3 runs 13 residues. Germline values: CDR1 GTSNPN, CDR2 SVGIG (reference sequence). V lost 4 bases to trimming and J lost 10 bases; unmatched junction nucleotides: 12. For the CDR3, the DNA is TGTGCCTGGAATACTCCGCTGGCAGGGGGAGCTTTCTTT. Protein: CAWNTPLAGGAFF.

In this sample, this clone turned up a few times. This sequence joins TRBV6-1 and TRBJ1-4, with TRBD1 identical over 7 bases. V lost 6 bases and J lost 8; bases outside the gene matches: 12. In germline, CDR1 is MNHNS, CDR2 SASEGT. This CDR3 comprises 15 residues. The CDR3 spells CASSSPTGWKEKLFF. The CDR3 nucleotides read TGTGCCAGCAGCTCACCGACAGGGTGGAAAGAAAAACTGTTTTTT.

This clone was seen a handful of times. The chain uses TRBV7-9 and TRBJ1-1; 8 bases align to TRBD1. Germline V CDR1 and CDR2: SEHNR, FQNEAQ (reference sequence). Germline trimming cut 8 bases from V and 0 bases from J; bases unmatched to any gene: 11. The CDR3 is 16 residues long. This CDR3 is CASQNRDRWMNTEAFF. The CDR3 DNA follows: TGTGCCAGCCAGAACCGGGACAGGTGGATGAACACTGAAGCTTTCTTT. The entire variable domain, with the rest obtained from reference TRBV7-9 and TRBJ1-1, is as follows: DTGVSQNPRHKITKRGQNVTFRCDPISEHNRLYWYRQTLGQGPEFLTYFQNEAQLEKSRLLSDRFSAERPKGSFSTLEIQRTEQGDSAMYLCASQNRDRWMNTEAFFGQGTRLTVV.

The chain carries TRBV29-1 and TRBJ2-5, with TRBD1 as a possible D gene (5 bases). Germline V gene lookup returns CDR1 SQVTM and CDR2 ANQGSEA. V lost 4 bases and J lost 9, with 24 bases in between. The CDR3 contains 15 residues. Written as DNA, the CDR3 is TGCAGCGTTGGGGAAGTGCAGGGCCAACAAGGGGCCCAGTACTTC. Amino acid sequence: CSVGEVQGQQGAQYF.

This clone was seen a few times. As DNA, the CDR3 is TGTGCCAGCAGCTCAGGACAGAGAAACACTGAAGCTTTCTTT. Translated, it gives CASSSGQRNTEAFF. The chain carries TRBV11-3 and TRBJ1-1; tentative D call: TRBD1 (6 bases). This CDR3 contains 14 residues. Germline V gene data show CDR1 as SGHNT and CDR2 as YENEEA. V dropped 4 bases and J dropped 2 bases, with 11 bases sitting between them. Full variable domain (rest looked up from reference TRBV11-3 and TRBJ1-1): EAGVVQSPRYKIIEKKQPVAFWCNPISGHNTLYWYLQNLGQGPELLIRYENEEAVDDSQLPKDRFSAERLKGVDSTLKIQPAELGDSAVYLCASSSGQRNTEAFFGQGTRLTVV.

This clone was observed a few times. The chain couples TRBV30 to TRBJ1-6, with D hard to call. Germline-derived CDR1 and CDR2 are GTSNPN and SVGIG (reference sequence). The CDR3 has 13 amino acids. V was trimmed by 2 bases and J by 13 bases, leaving 15 bases between them. In nucleotides, the CDR3 is TGTGCCTGGAGTCCTTCTCGAAACGGGCCCCTCCACTTT. Translation gives CAWSPSRNGPLHF.

This clone has more than one count but fewer than ten. Other DNA sequences in the sample encode the same CDR3. The chain links TRBV7-2 to TRBJ2-5; D is perhaps TRBD1 (5 bases). The V end lost 3 bases, the J end lost 2 bases, and 7 bases lay between the germline ends. The CDR3 spans 13 residues. Germline CDR1 and CDR2: SGHTA and FQGNSA. In nucleotides, the CDR3 is TGTGCCAGCAGCTTCTCAGGGCAAGAGACCCAGTACTTC. This gives the protein CASSFSGQETQYF. Together with reference TRBV7-2 and TRBJ2-5, the CDR3 gives the full variable domain: GAGVSQSPSNKVTEKGKDVELRCDPISGHTALYWYRQSLGQGLEFLIYFQGNSAPDKSGLPSDRFSAERTGGSVSTLTIQRTQQEDSAVYLCASSFSGQETQYFGPGTRLLVL.

The chain links TRBV11-2 to TRBJ1-2; D is uncertain. Trimming stripped 1 base from V and 5 bases from J, with 11 bases between. Germline CDR1 is SGHAT and CDR2 is FQNNGV. The CDR3 consists of 14 residues. For the CDR3, the DNA is TGTGCCAGCAGCTTAGCTAGATCCTTTTATGGCTACACCTTC. Encoded protein: CASSLARSFYGYTF.

The table lists this clone with a few counts. The gene calls are TRBV6-1 and TRBJ1-2; TRBD1 aligns across 8 bases. CDR3 length: 15 amino acids. CDR1 MNHNS and CDR2 SASEGT come from the germline V gene. J was trimmed by 6 bases and V by 3 bases; bases with no gene match: 9. CDR3 DNA sequence: TGTGCCAGCAGTGACAGACACGGACAGGGAAATGGCTACACCTTC. Its protein product is CASSDRHGQGNGYTF.

This clone was counted a few times. The J gene is TRBJ1-1, the V gene TRBV18; D uncertain. With 0 bases removed from V and 5 bases from J, the gap between germline ends came to 10 bases. Germline-derived CDR1 and CDR2 are KGHSH and LQKENI. The CDR3 covers 14 residues. CDR3 protein: CASSPPYGETEAFF. The CDR3 DNA is TGTGCCAGCTCACCACCATATGGTGAGACTGAAGCTTTCTTT.

There are a few counts of this clone. The gene calls are TRBV5-1 and TRBJ2-6; no clear D. This CDR3 is 17 amino acids long. In germline, CDR1 is SGHRS, CDR2 YFSETQ. The V end was cut by 0 bases, the J end by 1 base, with 11 bases between. The CDR3 region is CASSLVQVSSGANVLTF. The CDR3 DNA is TGCGCCAGCAGCTTGGTGCAGGTGTCTTCTGGGGCCAACGTCCTGACTTTC.

The chain uses TRBV5-4 and TRBJ2-3; the match to TRBD2 covers 9 bases. There are 15 residues in the CDR3. The germline CDR1 and CDR2 sequences are SGHNT and YYREEE (reference sequence). J gave up 4 bases and V 0 bases, and 3 bases lay outside the gene matches. The CDR3 DNA reads TGTGCCAGCAGCTTGGGCGGGGGGGCGTCAGATACGCAGTATTTT. It yields the protein CASSLGGGASDTQYF.

This clone was observed a few times. The chain couples TRBV5-6 to TRBJ1-1; D may be TRBD1 (5 bases). Germline-derived CDR1 and CDR2 are SGHDT and YYEEEE. This CDR3 comprises 13 residues. V gave up 1 base and J gave up 3 bases, with 7 bases separating them. This CDR3 is CASSLSGYTEAFF. The CDR3 DNA reads TGTGCCAGCAGCTTGTCAGGGTACACTGAAGCTTTCTTT.